The 15 T cell receptor beta chains below come from one sample, sequenced in a study of T cell responses to AZD1222 COVID-19 vaccine. The method was immunoSEQ multiplex PCR; TCRdb's version includes in-frame clones alone and lacks a portion of them. The sample includes about 180,000 clones, 88% of them seen just once. The specimen was peripheral blood, collected on day 0 of AZD1222 vaccination. The receptor set was obtained from an adult in good health.

This chain connects TRBV25-1 to TRBJ2-5; the D gene could be TRBD1 or TRBD2 (5 bases each). The germline V gene has CDR1 MGHDK and CDR2 SYGVNS. V was trimmed by 3 bases and J by 5 bases, leaving 10 bases between them. The CDR3 extends over 13 amino acids. The CDR3 here is CASSEWGWETQYF. Written as DNA, the CDR3 is TGTGCCAGCAGTGAGTGGGGGTGGGAGACCCAGTACTTC.

This clone was seen only once. The chain couples TRBV11-3 to TRBJ2-7; D is possibly TRBD2 (5 bases). CDR1 SGHNT and CDR2 YENEEA come from the germline V gene. The V end lost 5 bases, the J end lost 7 bases, and 21 bases lay between the germline ends. This CDR3 has 15 residues. CDR3 bases: TGTGCCAGCAGCCCCCGGACGGGATGGGGAGAGGAGCAGTACTTC. Amino acid sequence: CASSPRTGWGEEQYF.

The count of this clone is one. The rearrangement joins TRBV19 to TRBJ2-1; D is possibly TRBD1 or TRBD2 (5 bases each). Germline values: CDR1 LNHDA, CDR2 SQIVND (reference sequence). Trimming took off 3 bases at V and 6 bases at J, with 15 bases between the two ends. CDR3 length: 15 amino acids. CDR3 in DNA: TGTGCCAGTAGTATTGGGACGAGTCCCCCCAATGAGCAGTTCTTC. Translated: CASSIGTSPPNEQFF.

The CDR3 loop reads CASSQESGGDQPQHF. Here the CDR3 DNA reads TGTGCCAGCAGCCAAGAGTCAGGGGGGGATCAGCCCCAGCATTTT. The rearrangement uses TRBV4-2 and TRBJ1-5; TRBD1 aligns across 7 bases. V trimming: 0 bases; J trimming: 5 bases; junction bases outside the gene matches: 4. CDR3 size: 15 residues. Germline V lookup: CDR1 LGHNA, CDR2 YNFKEQ.

The chain joins TRBV7-2 to TRBJ1-6; TRBD1 matches 9 bases. Germline loops: CDR1 SGHTA, CDR2 FQGNSA. The CDR3 is made up of 16 amino acids. The V gene end was trimmed by 5 bases and the J gene end by 2 bases; junction bases not matched to a gene: 4. The CDR3 sequence: CASSMTGGAYNSPLHF. CDR3 bases: TGTGCCAGCAGCATGACAGGGGGAGCCTATAATTCACCCCTCCACTTT. Full variable domain (outside the CDR3, taken from reference TRBV7-2 and TRBJ1-6): GAGVSQSPSNKVTEKGKDVELRCDPISGHTALYWYRQSLGQGLEFLIYFQGNSAPDKSGLPSDRFSAERTGGSVSTLTIQRTQQEDSAVYLCASSMTGGAYNSPLHFGNGTRLTVT.

The chain joins TRBV30 to TRBJ1-6; D is perhaps TRBD1 (5 bases). Germline CDR1 is GTSNPN and CDR2 is SVGIG (reference sequence). The CDR3 totals 14 residues. The V end was cut by 5 bases, the J end by 3 bases, with 11 bases between. CDR3 sequence reads: CAWEGLGYNSPLHF. The DNA for the CDR3 is TGTGCCTGGGAGGGGTTGGGCTATAATTCACCCCTCCACTTT.

The chain couples TRBV28 to TRBJ1-5; D is possibly TRBD1 (6 bases). The CDR3 runs 17 residues. V was trimmed by 2 bases and J by 5 bases, leaving 19 bases between them. Germline V gives CDR1 MDHEN, CDR2 SYDVKM. The CDR3, as DNA: TGTGCCAGCAGTTTACCGTTACAGGGTAGAATTGATCAGCCCCAGCATTTT. Amino acid sequence: CASSLPLQGRIDQPQHF.

The V gene is TRBV28, the J gene TRBJ1-6; 8 bases map to TRBD1. CDR1 and CDR2 (germline): MDHEN, SYDVKM. CDR3 length equals 18 residues. V shed 3 bases, J shed 0 bases, and the junction held 7 bases outside the gene matches. CDR3 in DNA: TGTGCCAGCAGTTTGAGCAGGGGGCTAGGCTCCTATAATTCACCCCTCCACTTT. It translates to CASSLSRGLGSYNSPLHF. The whole variable domain, filled in from reference TRBV28 and TRBJ1-6, reads DVKVTQSSRYLVKRTGEKVFLECVQDMDHENMFWYRQDPGLGLRLIYFSYDVKMKEKGDIPEGYSVSREKKERFSLILESASTNQTSMYLCASSLSRGLGSYNSPLHFGNGTRLTVT.

This clone was seen only a few times. V usage is TRBV5-4 and J usage is TRBJ2-3; 11 nucleotides match TRBD1. Germline V gene data show CDR1 as SGHNT and CDR2 as YYREEE (reference sequence). Trimming removed 5 bases from V and 1 base from J; junction bases left unmatched: 6. The CDR3 covers 16 residues. For the CDR3, the DNA is TGTGCCAGCAGGCTTGGGACAGGGGGAGGCACAGATACGCAGTATTTT. Translation gives CASRLGTGGGTDTQYF.

The rearrangement joins TRBV19 to TRBJ2-1, with 12 bases fitting TRBD2. Per the germline V gene, CDR1 is LNHDA and CDR2 is SQIVND (reference sequence). V lost 3 bases and J lost 7; bases outside the gene matches: 7. The CDR3 spans 16 residues. CDR3 amino acids: CASSIPGLAGRNEQFF. DNA of the CDR3: TGTGCCAGTAGTATTCCCGGACTAGCGGGAAGGAATGAGCAGTTCTTC.

The CDR3 here is CASRRTEAGSPLHF. CDR3 sequence (DNA): TGTGCCAGCAGGCGGACCGAGGCTGGTTCACCCCTCCACTTT. The rearrangement uses TRBV7-9 and TRBJ1-6; no clear D gene. With 6 bases removed from V and 9 bases from J, the gap between germline ends came to 15 bases. Germline values: CDR1 SEHNR, CDR2 FQNEAQ (reference sequence). This CDR3 is built from 14 residues.

The J gene is TRBJ1-5, the V gene TRBV11-2; TRBD1 matches at 9 bases. Germline V gene sequence: CDR1 SGHAT, CDR2 FQNNGV. Losses at the gene ends were 4 bases for V and 4 bases for J; bases not matched to a gene: 5. The CDR3 sequence is 15 residues long. CDR3 sequence reads: CASSSGTGSNQPQHF. For the CDR3, the DNA is TGTGCCAGCAGCTCGGGGACAGGGTCGAATCAGCCCCAGCATTTT.

This chain joins TRBV5-1 and TRBJ2-5, with TRBD2 as a possible D gene (5 bases). Germline V gives CDR1 SGHRS, CDR2 YFSETQ. This CDR3 region has 14 residues. Trimming removed 4 bases at V and 5 bases at J, with 15 bases between. CDR3 DNA: TGCGCCAGCAGCCCCGGAGGTCCTAAGGAGACCCAGTACTTC. It codes for CASSPGGPKETQYF.

The chain carries TRBV24-1 and TRBJ2-1; D is unclear. Trimming shortened V by 1 base and J by 3 bases, and 12 bases separated the two germline ends. Per germline, CDR1 KGHDR and CDR2 SFDVKD. The CDR3 consists of 16 residues. CDR3 region: CATSDFVVDGYNEQFF. CDR3 bases: TGTGCCACCAGTGATTTTGTGGTAGACGGCTACAATGAGCAGTTCTTC.

The chain links TRBV27 to TRBJ1-2; 7 bases agree with TRBD1. V was pared by 4 bases and J by 7 bases, with 3 bases of the junction left unmatched. CDR3 size: 12 residues. Germline V gene data show CDR1 as MNHEY and CDR2 as SMNVEV (reference sequence). DNA of the CDR3: TGTGCCAGCAGTTCCAGGGGGGGTGGCTACACCTTC. Its translation: CASSSRGGGYTF.